This T cell receptor beta chain came from a study of shared clonotypes between healthy human individuals. Study-level findings and limits: Between a few donors, naive CD4 clonotypes were shared at a level of approximately 5%.

In the CD4+ fraction, cells were divided into CD45RA+ naive and CD45RA-negative memory subsets. With V trimmed by 1 base and J by 4 bases, 7 bases remained unmatched. Germline CDR1 is GTSNPN and CDR2 is SVGIG (reference sequence). The CDR3 consists of 15 residues. On this clone: Its cognate antigen is unknown.

Here immunoSEQ multiplex PCR was the method, and the copy in TCRdb shows in-frame clones only, minus some. The data hold more than 2 million clones, with approximately 94% observed a single time. Sequenced: naive CD4+ T cells sorted from blood. Described subset: CD45RA+ positively selected. The TCR was taken from a man younger than 35 in good health. The rearrangement uses TRBV30 and TRBJ2-3; 8 bases are shared with TRBD2. The CDR3 nucleotides are TGTGCCTGGAGTGCCGAAGCGGGAGCGGCAGATACGCAGTATTTT. Protein product: CAWSAEAGAADTQYF.